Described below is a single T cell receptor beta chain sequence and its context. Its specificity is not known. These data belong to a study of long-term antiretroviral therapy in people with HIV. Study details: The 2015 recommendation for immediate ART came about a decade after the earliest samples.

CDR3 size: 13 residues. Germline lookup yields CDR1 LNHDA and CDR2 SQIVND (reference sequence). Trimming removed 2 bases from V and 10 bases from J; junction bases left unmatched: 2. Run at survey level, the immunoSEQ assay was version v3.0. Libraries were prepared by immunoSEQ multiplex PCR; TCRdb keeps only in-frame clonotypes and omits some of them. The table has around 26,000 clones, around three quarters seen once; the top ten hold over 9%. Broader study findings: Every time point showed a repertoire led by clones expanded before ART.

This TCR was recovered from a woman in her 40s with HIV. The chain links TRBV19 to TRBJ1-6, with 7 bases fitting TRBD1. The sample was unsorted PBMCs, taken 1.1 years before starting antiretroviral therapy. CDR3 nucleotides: TGTGCCAGTAGTATACAACAGGGGTCACCCCTCCACTTT. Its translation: CASSIQQGSPLHF. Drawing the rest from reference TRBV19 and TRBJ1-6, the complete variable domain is DGGITQSPKYLFRKEGQNVTLSCEQNLNHDAMYWYRQDPGQGLRLIYYSQIVNDFQKGDIAEGYSVSREKKESFPLTVTSAQKNPTAFYLCASSIQQGSPLHFGNGTRLTVT.